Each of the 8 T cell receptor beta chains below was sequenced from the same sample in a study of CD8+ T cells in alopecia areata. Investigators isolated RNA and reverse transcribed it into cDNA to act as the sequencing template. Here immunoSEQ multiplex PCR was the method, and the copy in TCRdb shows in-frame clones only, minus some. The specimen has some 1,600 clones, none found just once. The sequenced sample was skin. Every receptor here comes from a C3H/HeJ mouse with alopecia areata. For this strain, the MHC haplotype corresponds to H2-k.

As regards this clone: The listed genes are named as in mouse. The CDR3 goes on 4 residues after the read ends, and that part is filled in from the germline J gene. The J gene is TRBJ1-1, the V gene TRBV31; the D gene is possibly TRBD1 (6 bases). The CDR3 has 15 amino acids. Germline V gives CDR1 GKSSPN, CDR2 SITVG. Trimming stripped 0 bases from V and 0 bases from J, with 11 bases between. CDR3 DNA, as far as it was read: TGTGCCTGGAGTCTAGGGGGGGGTGCAAACACA. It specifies CAWSLGGGANT. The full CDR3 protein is CAWSLGGGANTEVFF.

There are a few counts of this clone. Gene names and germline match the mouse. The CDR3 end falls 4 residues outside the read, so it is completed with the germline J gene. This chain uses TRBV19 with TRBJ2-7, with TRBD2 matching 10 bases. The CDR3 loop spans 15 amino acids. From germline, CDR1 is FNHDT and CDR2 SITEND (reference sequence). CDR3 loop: CASSPWGGAGYEQYF. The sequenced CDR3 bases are TGTGCCAGCAGCCCCTGGGGGGGCGCGGGGTAT.

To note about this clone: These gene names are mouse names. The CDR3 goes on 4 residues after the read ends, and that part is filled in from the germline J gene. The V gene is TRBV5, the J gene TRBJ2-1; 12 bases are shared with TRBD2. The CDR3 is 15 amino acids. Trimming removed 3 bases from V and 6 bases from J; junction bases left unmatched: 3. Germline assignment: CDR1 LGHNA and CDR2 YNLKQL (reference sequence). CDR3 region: CASSHRDWGVAEQFF. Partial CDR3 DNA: TGTGCCAGCAGCCACCGGGACTGGGGGGTTGCT.

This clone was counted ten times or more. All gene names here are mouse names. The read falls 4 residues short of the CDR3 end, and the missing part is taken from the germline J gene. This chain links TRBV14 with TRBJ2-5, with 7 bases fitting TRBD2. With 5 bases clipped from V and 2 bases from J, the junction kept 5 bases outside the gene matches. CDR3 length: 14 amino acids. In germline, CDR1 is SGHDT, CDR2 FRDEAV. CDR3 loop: CASSPGTVQDTQYF. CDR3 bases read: TGTGCCAGCAGCCCTGGGACTGTCCAAGAC.

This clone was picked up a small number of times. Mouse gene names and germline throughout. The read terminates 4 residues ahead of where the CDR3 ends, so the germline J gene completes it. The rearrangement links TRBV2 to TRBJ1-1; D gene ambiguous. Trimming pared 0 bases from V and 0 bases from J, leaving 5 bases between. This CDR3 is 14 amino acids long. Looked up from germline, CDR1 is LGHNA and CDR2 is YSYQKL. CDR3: CASSQDPANTEVFF. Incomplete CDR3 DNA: TGTGCCAGCAGCCAAGACCCAGCAAACACA.

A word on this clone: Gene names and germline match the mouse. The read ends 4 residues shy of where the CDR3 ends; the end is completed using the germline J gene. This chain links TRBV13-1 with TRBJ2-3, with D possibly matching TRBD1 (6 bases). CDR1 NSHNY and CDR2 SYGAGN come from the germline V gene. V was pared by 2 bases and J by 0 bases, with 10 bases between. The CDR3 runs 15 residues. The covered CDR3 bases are TGTGCCAGCAGTGAGGGGACATTTAGTGCAGAA. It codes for CASSEGTFSAE. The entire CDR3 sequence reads CASSEGTFSAETLYF.

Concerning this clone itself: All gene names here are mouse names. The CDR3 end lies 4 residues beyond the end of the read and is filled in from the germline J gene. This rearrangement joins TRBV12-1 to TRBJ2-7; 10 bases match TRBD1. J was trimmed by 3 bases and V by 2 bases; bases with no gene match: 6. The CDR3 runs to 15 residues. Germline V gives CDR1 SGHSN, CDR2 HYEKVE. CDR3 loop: CASSPPGTGVYEQYF. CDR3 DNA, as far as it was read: TGTGCCAGCTCTCCCCCCGGGACAGGGGTCTAT.

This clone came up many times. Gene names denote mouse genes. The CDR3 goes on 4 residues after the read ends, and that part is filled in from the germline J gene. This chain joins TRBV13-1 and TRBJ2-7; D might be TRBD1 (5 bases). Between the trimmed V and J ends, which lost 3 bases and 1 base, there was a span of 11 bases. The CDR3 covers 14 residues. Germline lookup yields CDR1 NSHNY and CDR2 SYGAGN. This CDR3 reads CASSGDRISYEQYF. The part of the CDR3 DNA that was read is TGTGCCAGCAGTGGTGACAGAATATCCTAT.